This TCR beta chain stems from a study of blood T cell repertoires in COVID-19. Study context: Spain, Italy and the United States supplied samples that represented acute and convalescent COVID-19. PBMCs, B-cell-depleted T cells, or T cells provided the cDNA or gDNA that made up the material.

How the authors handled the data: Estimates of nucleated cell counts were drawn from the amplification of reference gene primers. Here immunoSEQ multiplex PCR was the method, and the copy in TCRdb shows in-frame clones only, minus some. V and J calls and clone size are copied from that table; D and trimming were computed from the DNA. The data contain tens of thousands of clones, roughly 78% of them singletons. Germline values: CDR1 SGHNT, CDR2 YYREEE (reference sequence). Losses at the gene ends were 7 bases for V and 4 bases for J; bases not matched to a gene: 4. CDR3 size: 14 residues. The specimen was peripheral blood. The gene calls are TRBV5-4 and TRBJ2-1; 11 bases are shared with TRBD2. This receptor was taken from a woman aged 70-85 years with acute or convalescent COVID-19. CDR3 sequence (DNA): TGTGCCAGCTCGGGACTAGCGGAGTACAATGAGCAGTTCTTC. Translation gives CASSGLAEYNEQFF.